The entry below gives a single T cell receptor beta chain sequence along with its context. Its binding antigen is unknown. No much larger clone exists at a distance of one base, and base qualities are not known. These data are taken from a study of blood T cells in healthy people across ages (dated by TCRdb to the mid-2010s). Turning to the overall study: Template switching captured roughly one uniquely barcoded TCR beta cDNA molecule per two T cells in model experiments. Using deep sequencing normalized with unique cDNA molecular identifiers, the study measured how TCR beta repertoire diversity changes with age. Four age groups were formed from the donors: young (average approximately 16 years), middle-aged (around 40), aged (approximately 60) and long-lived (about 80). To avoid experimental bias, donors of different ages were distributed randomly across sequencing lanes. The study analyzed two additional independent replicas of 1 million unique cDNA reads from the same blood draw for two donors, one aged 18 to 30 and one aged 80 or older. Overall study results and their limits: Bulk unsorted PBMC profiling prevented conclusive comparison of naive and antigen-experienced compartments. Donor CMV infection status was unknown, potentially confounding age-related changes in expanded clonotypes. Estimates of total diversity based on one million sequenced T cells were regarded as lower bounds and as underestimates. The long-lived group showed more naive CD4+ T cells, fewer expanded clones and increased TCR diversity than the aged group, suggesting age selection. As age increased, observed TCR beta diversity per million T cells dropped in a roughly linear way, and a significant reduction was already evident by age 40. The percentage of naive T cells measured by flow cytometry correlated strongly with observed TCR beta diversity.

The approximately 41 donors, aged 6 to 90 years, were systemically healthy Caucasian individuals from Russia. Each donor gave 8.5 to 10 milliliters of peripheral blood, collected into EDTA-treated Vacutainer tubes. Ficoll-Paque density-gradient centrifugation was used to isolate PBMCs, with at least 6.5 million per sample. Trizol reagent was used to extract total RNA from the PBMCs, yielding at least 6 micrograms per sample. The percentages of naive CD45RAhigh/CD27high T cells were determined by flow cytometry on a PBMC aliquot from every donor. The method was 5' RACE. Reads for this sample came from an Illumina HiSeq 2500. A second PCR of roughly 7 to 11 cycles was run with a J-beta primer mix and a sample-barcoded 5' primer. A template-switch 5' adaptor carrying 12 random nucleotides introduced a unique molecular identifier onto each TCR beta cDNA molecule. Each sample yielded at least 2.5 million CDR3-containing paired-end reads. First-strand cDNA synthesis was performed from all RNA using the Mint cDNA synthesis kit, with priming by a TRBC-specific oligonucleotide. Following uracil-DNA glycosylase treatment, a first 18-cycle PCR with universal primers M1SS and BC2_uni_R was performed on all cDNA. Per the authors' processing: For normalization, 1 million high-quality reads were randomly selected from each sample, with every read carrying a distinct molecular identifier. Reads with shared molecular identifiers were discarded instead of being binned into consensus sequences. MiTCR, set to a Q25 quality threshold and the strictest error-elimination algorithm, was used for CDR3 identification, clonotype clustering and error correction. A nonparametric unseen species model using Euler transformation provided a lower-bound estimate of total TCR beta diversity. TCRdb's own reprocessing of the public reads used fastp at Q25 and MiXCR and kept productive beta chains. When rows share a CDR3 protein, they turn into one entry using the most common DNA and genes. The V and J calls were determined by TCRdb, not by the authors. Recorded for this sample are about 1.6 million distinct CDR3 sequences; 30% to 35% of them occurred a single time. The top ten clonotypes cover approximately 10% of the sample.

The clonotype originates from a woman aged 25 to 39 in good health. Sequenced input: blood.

The base sequence is TGTGCCAGCAGCACCCGGACTAGCGGGAGAGGAGATGAGCAGTTCTTC. Translation gives CASSTRTSGRGDEQFF. The receptor chain draws on TRBV9 and TRBJ2-1, with 13 junctional bases fitting TRBD2. The germline V gene supplies CDR1 SGDLS and CDR2 YYNGEE. V is cut back by 4 bases and J by 8 bases, with 9 bases in the junction unmatched. The CDR3 measures 16 amino acids from cysteine to phenylalanine. The sequence is cut down to CDR3 DNA, 48 bases in frame from base 1.